This TCR beta chain was recorded in a study of cytomegalovirus exposure and HLA in healthy donors. General observations from the study: Researchers reportedly found TCR beta sequences accurately predicted most subjects' HLA-A and HLA-B alleles. 87-base-pair reads could not separate some V segments, including TRBV6-2 and TRBV6-3. With later analysis, a missense DCLRE1C variant became linked to TCR beta V- and J-gene trimming.

As concerns this clone: The antigen is undetermined.

With 60 Vbeta and 13 Jbeta primers, the PCR was carried out. Profiled with immunoSEQ multiplex PCR; TCRdb holds only in-frame clones, not every one. The sample consists of some 150,000 clones, about three quarters of them appearing once. This CDR3 spans 14 amino acids. V trimming: 5 bases; J trimming: 5 bases; junction bases outside the gene matches: 3. Germline values: CDR1 KGHSH, CDR2 LQKENI. The chain combines TRBV18 with TRBJ1-5; TRBD1 matches at 10 bases. This TCR was recovered from a woman in her twenties or thirties in good health and CMV-seronegative. Sequencing was performed on PBMCs. CDR3 sequence: CASSRQGADQPQHF. DNA of the CDR3: TGTGCCAGCTCAAGACAGGGGGCGGATCAGCCCCAGCATTTT.